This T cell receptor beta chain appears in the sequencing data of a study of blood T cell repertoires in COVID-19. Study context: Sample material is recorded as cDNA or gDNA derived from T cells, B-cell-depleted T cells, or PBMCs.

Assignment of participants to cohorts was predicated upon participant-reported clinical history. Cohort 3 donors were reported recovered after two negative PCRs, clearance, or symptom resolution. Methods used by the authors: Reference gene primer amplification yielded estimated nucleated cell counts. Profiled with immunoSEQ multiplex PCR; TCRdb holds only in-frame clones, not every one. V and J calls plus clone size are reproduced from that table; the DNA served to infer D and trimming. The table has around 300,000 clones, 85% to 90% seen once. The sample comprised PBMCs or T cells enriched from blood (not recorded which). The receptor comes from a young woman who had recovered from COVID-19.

CDR3 sequence (DNA): TGTGCCAGCAGTCAAGGACAGGGGGCCAAAAACATTCAGTACTTC. Translation gives CASSQGQGAKNIQYF. V and J are TRBV25-1 and TRBJ2-4, with TRBD1 identical over 9 bases. The V gene's germline CDR1 is MGHDK and CDR2 SYGVNS. CDR3 size: 15 residues. V was pared by 5 bases and J by 1 base, with 3 bases of the junction left unmatched.